This passage covers 22 T cell receptor beta chains from one sample sequenced in a study of T cell repertoires in cytomegalovirus infection. TCRdb itself ran the reads through MiXCR, one entry per CDR3 protein. This table holds 700,000 to 850,000 distinct CDR3 sequences, approximately 32% found once. Their antigen targets remain unknown. Specimen: cultured CD8+ T cells from PBMCs, collected from culture after CMV antigen stimulation. Every receptor here comes from a human donor in good health (CMV status not recorded). Some clones in this sample may be carry-over from other donors' samples.

This chain links TRBV6-8 with TRBJ1-3; D remains unclear. Germline-derived CDR1 and CDR2 are MNHGY and SAAAGT. V was trimmed by 2 bases and J by 10 bases, leaving 15 bases between them. The CDR3 sequence is 14 residues long. The CDR3 DNA reads TGTGCCAGCAGTTACACACAGTTGGATTCTACCATATATTTT. This encodes CASSYTQLDSTIYF.

This clonotype showed up many times. The chain uses TRBV7-2 and TRBJ2-1; D uncertain. The CDR3 contains 12 residues. Germline V gives CDR1 SGHTA, CDR2 FQGNSA. Trimming removed 4 bases from V and 8 bases from J, with 9 bases in between. CDR3 residues: CASSSRAYEQFF. The DNA of the CDR3 is TGTGCCAGCAGCTCTCGAGCCTATGAGCAGTTCTTC. Full variable domain (missing parts from reference TRBV7-2 and TRBJ2-1): GAGVSQSPSNKVTEKGKDVELRCDPISGHTALYWYRQSLGQGLEFLIYFQGNSAPDKSGLPSDRFSAERTGGSVSTLTIQRTQQEDSAVYLCASSSRAYEQFFGPGTRLTVL.

This clonotype has only a few counts. V and J are TRBV4-1 and TRBJ1-2, with a possible D match to TRBD1 (5 bases). Trimming left V 1 base short and J 3 bases short, with 12 bases between. The V gene's germline CDR1 is MGHRA and CDR2 YSYEKL. This CDR3 contains 15 residues. CDR3 amino acids: CASSQAAGTDYGYTF. CDR3 coding DNA: TGCGCCAGCAGCCAAGCCGCCGGGACGGACTATGGCTACACCTTC.

The chain is built from TRBV20-1 and TRBJ2-5; 8 bases agree with TRBD1. CDR3 size: 15 residues. With V trimmed by 3 bases and J by 5 bases, 11 bases remained unmatched. Germline CDR1 DFQATT, CDR2 SNEGSKA (reference sequence). The DNA for the CDR3 is TGCAGTGCTAGTGACCTGACAGGGGTGTGGGAGACCCAGTACTTC. It is translated as CSASDLTGVWETQYF.

V is TRBV11-2 and J is TRBJ1-3, with D possibly matching TRBD1 (6 bases). From germline, CDR1 is SGHAT and CDR2 FQNNGV. The length of the CDR3 is 17 residues. Trimming cost V 0 bases and J 8 bases, with 20 bases left between them. The CDR3 here is CASSLDVFGQRSDTIYF. The CDR3 DNA reads as TGTGCCAGCAGCTTAGATGTGTTCGGACAGAGAAGTGACACCATATATTTT.

The V call is TRBV7-6, the J call TRBJ2-3, with TRBD1 matching 8 bases. CDR1 SGHVS and CDR2 FNYEAQ come from the germline V gene. V was clipped by 1 base and J by 2 bases; unmatched bases: 8. This CDR3 spans 17 amino acids. CDR3 DNA sequence: TGTGCCAGCAGCTTAGAAGGGTGGCAGGGGGCCACAGATACGCAGTATTTT. This sequence encodes CASSLEGWQGATDTQYF.

The chain recombines TRBV2 with TRBJ1-5; tentatively, D is TRBD1 (6 bases). The germline V gene has CDR1 SNHLY and CDR2 FYNNEI. The CDR3 is 18 residues long. V was cut by 0 bases and J by 2 bases, with 17 bases left in between. The DNA for the CDR3 is TGTGCCAGCAGTGAAGCGACCTATAACAGGGCCCGCAATCAGCCCCAGCATTTT. Translated: CASSEATYNRARNQPQHF.

This sequence joins TRBV10-3 and TRBJ2-2; possible D gene TRBD1, 5 bases. Trimming took off 6 bases at V and 1 base at J, with 12 bases between the two ends. Germline V lookup: CDR1 ENHRY, CDR2 SYGVKD. The CDR3 is 15 residues long. CDR3: CAISIGQLNTGELFF. DNA of the CDR3: TGTGCCATCAGCATAGGACAACTGAACACCGGGGAGCTGTTTTTT.

This clonotype was observed at least ten times. This chain links TRBV7-8 with TRBJ2-7; no reliable D call. The CDR3 covers 13 residues. The ends were cut back, 7 bases at V and 2 bases at J, with 12 bases in the middle. Germline V CDR1 and CDR2: SGHVS, FQNEAQ. CDR3 loop: CASTLPGPYEQYF. CDR3 in DNA: TGTGCCAGCACCCTGCCAGGCCCCTACGAGCAGTACTTC.

The gene calls are TRBV4-3 and TRBJ1-3, with D maybe TRBD1 (5 bases). The ends were cut back, 0 bases at V and 4 bases at J, with 13 bases in the middle. There are 16 residues in the CDR3. Looked up from germline, CDR1 is LGHNA and CDR2 is YSLEER. The CDR3 spells CASSQDGGGFGNTIYF. The CDR3 bases are TGCGCCAGCAGCCAAGATGGTGGGGGGTTCGGAAACACCATATATTTT.

The rearrangement links TRBV7-8 to TRBJ2-7; 9 bases fit TRBD1. Germline V gene data show CDR1 as SGHVS and CDR2 as FQNEAQ. The CDR3 loop spans 18 amino acids. The V segment lost 2 bases and the J segment 5 bases; nucleotides outside the gene matches: 16. CDR3 loop: CASSLPPHTGGYEHEQYF. CDR3 nucleotides: TGTGCCAGCAGCTTACCTCCCCACACAGGGGGCTATGAACACGAGCAGTACTTC.

This clonotype came up many times. The chain combines TRBV7-2 with TRBJ2-2; TRBD1 is a possible D gene (6 bases). The CDR3 totals 13 residues. Trimming cost V 4 bases and J 6 bases, with 9 bases left between them. The germline V gene has CDR1 SGHTA and CDR2 FQGNSA. The CDR3 DNA reads as TGTGCCAGCAGCTGGGGGCCGTCCGGGGAGCTGTTTTTT. Protein: CASSWGPSGELFF. Together with reference TRBV7-2 and TRBJ2-2, the CDR3 gives the full variable domain: GAGVSQSPSNKVTEKGKDVELRCDPISGHTALYWYRQSLGQGLEFLIYFQGNSAPDKSGLPSDRFSAERTGGSVSTLTIQRTQQEDSAVYLCASSWGPSGELFFGEGSRLTVL.

The chain is built from TRBV6-2 or TRBV6-3 and TRBJ1-5, with TRBD1 as a possible D gene (5 bases). CDR3 size: 13 residues. Germline V CDR1 and CDR2: MNHEY, SVGEGT. V was clipped by 1 base and J by 11 bases, with 12 bases between them. The CDR3 sequence: CASSYWGGSAQHF. In DNA, the CDR3 is TGTGCCAGCAGTTACTGGGGGGGATCAGCCCAGCATTTT.

This rearrangement joins TRBV5-1 to TRBJ2-1, with D unresolved. Per the germline V gene, CDR1 is SGHRS and CDR2 is YFSETQ. This CDR3 has 15 amino acids. V gave up 2 bases and J gave up 3 bases, with 12 bases separating them. The CDR3 nucleotides read TGCGCCAGCAGCTTAATACAGACCGACTACAATGAGCAGTTCTTC. Its protein is CASSLIQTDYNEQFF. Drawing the rest from reference TRBV5-1 and TRBJ2-1, the complete variable domain is KAGVTQTPRYLIKTRGQQVTLSCSPISGHRSVSWYQQTPGQGLQFLFEYFSETQRNKGNFPGRFSGRQFSNSRSEMNVSTLELGDSALYLCASSLIQTDYNEQFFGPGTRLTVL.

As regards this clonotype: A much bigger clone sits one base away, suggesting this may be a read error. This chain links TRBV7-6 with TRBJ2-7; TRBD2 aligns across 9 bases. The CDR3 covers 15 residues. Germline loops: CDR1 SGHVS, CDR2 FNYEAQ. This CDR3 reads CANSLGSGGTGEQYF. In DNA form, the CDR3 reads TGTGCCAACAGCTTAGGAAGCGGGGGGACGGGGGAGCAGTACTTC.

For the CDR3, the DNA is TGTGCCAGCAGGACTGACAGCTCTACTAATGAAAAACTGTTTTTT. Translating it yields CASRTDSSTNEKLFF. The chain joins TRBV2 to TRBJ1-4; weak D call: TRBD1 (5 bases). This CDR3 region has 15 residues. The V and J ends lost 6 bases and 2 bases respectively, with 13 bases between them. The germline V gene has CDR1 SNHLY and CDR2 FYNNEI.

The sample holds a few counts of this clonotype. The V and J genes are TRBV12-3 or TRBV12-4 and TRBJ1-3; no clear D gene. The CDR3 has 13 residues. Trimming cost V 9 bases and J 4 bases, with 13 bases left between them. The CDR3 region is CASSGPGGNTIYF. CDR3 DNA sequence: TGTGCCAGTTCCGGGCCGGGGGGAAACACCATATATTTT.

The sample holds a few counts of this clonotype. The chain couples TRBV5-6 to TRBJ1-5; no clear D. Trimming shortened V by 1 base and J by 7 bases, and 24 bases separated the two germline ends. The CDR3 length is 18 residues. CDR1 is SGHDT and CDR2 is YYEEEE in the germline V gene. DNA for the CDR3: TGTGCCAGCAGCTTGTACCTGGACCCACTATTTCGTGGGCAGCCCCAGCATTTT. It translates to CASSLYLDPLFRGQPQHF. The variable domain in full, with the rest retrieved from reference TRBV5-6 and TRBJ1-5, is DAGVTQSPTHLIKTRGQQVTLRCSPKSGHDTVSWYQQALGQGPQFIFQYYEEEERQRGNFPDRFSGHQFPNYSSELNVNALLLGDSALYLCASSLYLDPLFRGQPQHFGDGTRLSIL.

The CDR3 spells CASSEIQGFGTEAFF. The CDR3 DNA is TGTGCCAGCTCAGAAATACAGGGGTTCGGCACTGAAGCTTTCTTT. The chain joins TRBV18 to TRBJ1-1; TRBD1 matches 7 bases. The CDR3 length is 15 residues. V lost 5 bases and J lost 4; bases outside the gene matches: 10. CDR1 and CDR2 from the germline V gene are KGHSH and LQKENI.

A remark on this clonotype: Possible read error: a much larger clone is one base away. The gene calls are TRBV7-2 and TRBJ1-5; D gene ambiguous. The germline V gene has CDR1 SGHTA and CDR2 FQGNSA. The CDR3 loop spans 13 amino acids. The CDR3 spells CVSSSPGNQPQHF. The CDR3 DNA is TGTGTCAGCAGCTCCCCAGGAAATCAGCCCCAGCATTTT.

Only a few counts were recorded for this clonotype. This chain links TRBV15 with TRBJ2-5; D gene unclear. The CDR3 length is 13 residues. Germline loops: CDR1 LNHNV, CDR2 YYDKDF (reference sequence). V shed 1 base and J shed 4 bases, with 7 bases lying between them. CDR3 coding DNA: TGTGCCACCAGCAGAGTCACTGCAGAGACCCAGTACTTC. Protein sequence: CATSRVTAETQYF. The full variable domain, rest sourced from reference TRBV15 and TRBJ2-5, is DAMVIQNPRYQVTQFGKPVTLSCSQTLNHNVMYWYQQKSSQAPKLLFHYYDKDFNNEADTPDNFQSRRPNTSFCFLDIRSPGLGDTAMYLCATSRVTAETQYFGPGTRLLVL.

A note on this clonotype: The germline gene is not matched at one end of the junction; a read error may be the cause. The rearrangement uses TRBV6-2 or TRBV6-3 and TRBJ2-1; 8 bases match TRBD2. Looked up from germline, CDR1 is MNHEY and CDR2 is SVGEGT. This CDR3 has 16 amino acids. As DNA, the CDR3 is TGTGCCAGCTGTTACTCCCTTGCCACGGGGGGGAATGAGCAGTTCTTC. Its translation is CASCYSLATGGNEQFF.